This T cell receptor (beta chain) was captured in a study of blood T cell repertoires in COVID-19. Produced via immunoSEQ multiplex PCR; TCRdb's table is partial and in-frame only. This table has under 200,000 clones, about 88% appearing once. CDR3 length equals 18 residues. V was pared by 4 bases and J by 0 bases, with 9 bases of the junction left unmatched. Germline V gene data show CDR1 as LGHNA and CDR2 as YNFKEQ. The V and J genes are TRBV4-2 and TRBJ2-3, with 11 bases that match TRBD2. The sample consisted of peripheral blood. The clonotype originates from a man between 18 and 29 years old with acute or convalescent COVID-19. The CDR3 loop reads CASSLGGLADQSTDTQYF. CDR3 DNA sequence: TGTGCCAGCAGCCTGGGGGGACTAGCGGATCAAAGCACAGATACGCAGTATTTT.